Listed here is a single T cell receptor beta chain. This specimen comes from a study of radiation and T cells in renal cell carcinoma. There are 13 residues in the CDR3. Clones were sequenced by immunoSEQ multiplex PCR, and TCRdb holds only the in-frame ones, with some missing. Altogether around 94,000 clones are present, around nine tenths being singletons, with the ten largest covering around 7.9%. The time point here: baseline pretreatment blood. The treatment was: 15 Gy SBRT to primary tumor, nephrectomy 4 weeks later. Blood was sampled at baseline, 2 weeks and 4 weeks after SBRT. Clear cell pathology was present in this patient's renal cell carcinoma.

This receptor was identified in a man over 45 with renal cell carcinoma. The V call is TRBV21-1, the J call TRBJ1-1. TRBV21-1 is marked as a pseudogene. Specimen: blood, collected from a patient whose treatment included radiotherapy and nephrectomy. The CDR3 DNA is TGTGCCAGCAGCGCGGGAGTGGACACTGAAGCTTTCTTT. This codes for CASSAGVDTEAFF.